These T cell receptor beta chains were read from a single sample in a study of regulatory T cells in long-lasting Graves disease. TCRdb reanalysed the multiplex PCR reads using MiXCR and keeps one entry per CDR3 protein. The table lists 360,000 or so distinct CDR3 sequences, about 11% of them singletons. The sample was also reused in another study, on T cells in Graves' hyperthyroidism and ophthalmopathy.

The sequencing here drew on peripheral blood mononuclear cells (PBMCs), taken at new diagnosis, from a patient treated with antithyroid drugs. Source of these receptors: a woman aged 18-30 years with Graves disease. CDR3s leave out the opening cysteine and the closing phenylalanine or tryptophan. Each record gives: V gene, CDR3 protein.

v_gene: TRBV7-8; CDR3aa: ASSLRTDLYEQY
v_gene: TRBV14; CDR3aa: ASSQVPGSDTQY
v_gene: TRBV28; CDR3aa: ASRSGTPASYEQY
v_gene: TRBV12-3/TRBV12-4; CDR3aa: ASSFPGAAKNIQY
v_gene: TRBV5-4; CDR3aa: ASRRRMGREQY
v_gene: TRBV6-5; CDR3aa: ASSFLSGETQY
v_gene: TRBV28; CDR3aa: ASSRTSGSDEQF
v_gene: TRBV11-2; CDR3aa: ASLTSGNEQF
v_gene: TRBV7-9; CDR3aa: ASSFPAGVSQTQY
v_gene: TRBV5-6; CDR3aa: ASSLRTAYYGYT
v_gene: TRBV12-3/TRBV12-4; CDR3aa: ASSLFGVGSYNEQF
v_gene: TRBV4-3; CDR3aa: ASSQHRMEPQH
v_gene: TRBV7-9; CDR3aa: ASRPPTGKGDYEQY
v_gene: TRBV7-9; CDR3aa: ASSYPKGSLYNEQF
v_gene: TRBV12-3/TRBV12-4; CDR3aa: ASSLDGTRNTGELF
v_gene: TRBV5-1; CDR3aa: ASSLEGFRDEQF
v_gene: TRBV7-3; CDR3aa: ASSLGTKLGAGELF
v_gene: TRBV10-3; CDR3aa: AISRTEGGYT
v_gene: TRBV2; CDR3aa: ASSGRGAVTGELF
v_gene: TRBV7-8; CDR3aa: ASSPIDQWYGANVLT
v_gene: TRBV3-1; CDR3aa: ASSKLRDRLNTEAF
v_gene: TRBV15; CDR3aa: ATSRPRGLTYGYT
v_gene: TRBV6-1; CDR3aa: ASSRGLAGVQETQY
v_gene: TRBV20-1; CDR3aa: SATGTVDQPQH
v_gene: TRBV11-2; CDR3aa: ASSPQGWQPQH
v_gene: TRBV2; CDR3aa: ASSRMEQNNQETQY
v_gene: TRBV3-1; CDR3aa: ASSQLGSSGGSRAGELF
v_gene: TRBV6-2/TRBV6-3; CDR3aa: ASSYLLRGSVGGLESPLH
v_gene: TRBV4-2; CDR3aa: ASSQALGSGSGYGYT
v_gene: TRBV7-9; CDR3aa: ASSFPGQHNEQF
v_gene: TRBV18; CDR3aa: ASSPPNRAYAEAF
v_gene: TRBV20-1; CDR3aa: SASRTTPYNEQF
v_gene: TRBV4-3; CDR3aa: ASSPGGGGIYGYT
v_gene: TRBV20-1; CDR3aa: SSLPRQGDGYT
v_gene: TRBV24-1; CDR3aa: ATSDPPYNEQF
v_gene: TRBV5-4; CDR3aa: ASSPKQGGPLH
v_gene: TRBV7-6; CDR3aa: ASSTWTGATTGELF
v_gene: TRBV13; CDR3aa: ASRPTGTETYNEQS
v_gene: TRBV19; CDR3aa: ASRDRSSYNEQF
v_gene: TRBV24-1; CDR3aa: ASSLLTGAETQY
v_gene: TRBV27; CDR3aa: ASSLSASGYNEQF
v_gene: TRBV7-2; CDR3aa: ASSLGPEETQY
v_gene: TRBV6-1; CDR3aa: ASKKRGWDTQY
v_gene: TRBV12-3/TRBV12-4; CDR3aa: ASSLVGSGSSYEQY